This T cell receptor beta chain was recovered during a study of T cell repertoires in cytomegalovirus infection. Study details: It was the public TCR beta signatures that indicated both CMV infection and matching HLA type.

TCRdb independently ran MiXCR on the reads; one entry per CDR3 protein. The sample lists some 270,000 distinct CDR3 sequences; about 20% were seen once. Germline assignment: CDR1 SGHRS and CDR2 YFSETQ. The CDR3 covers 18 residues. The trim removed 4 bases at V and 5 bases at J, leaving 11 bases unmatched. On this clonotype itself: No antigen is known for it.

Study observations and caveats: CMV-specific TCR beta clonotypes restricted by HLA-C were the ones dominating the ex vivo response. Of the TCR beta families, the public ones yielded a cumulative frequency that identified carriers of CMV plus the relevant HLA.

The source was cultured PBMCs, collected from culture after CMV antigen stimulation. This TCR was sampled from a human donor in good health (CMV status not recorded). Some clones in this sample may be carry-over from other donors' samples. The J gene is TRBJ2-1, the V gene TRBV5-1; the match to TRBD2 covers 14 bases. The CDR3 is CASSTGLAGEGSNNEQFF. The CDR3 DNA follows: TGCGCCAGCAGCACGGGACTAGCGGGAGAAGGTAGCAACAATGAGCAGTTCTTC.